One and the same sample provided the 32 T cell receptor beta chains below, sequenced in a study of T-cell reconstitution after alpha-beta-depleted transplantation in children. During its preparation, the TCRbeta library received unique molecular identifiers. In TCRdb, the PCR reads were re-called with MiXCR into one record per CDR3 protein. This sample has approximately 6,500 distinct CDR3 sequences; around 10% occur once, and the top ten carry approximately 24%. This material consisted of PBMCs, mostly from graft donor cells, taken 180 days after TCRalphabeta/CD19-depleted stem cell transplant. The source is a child under two years old who had a stem cell transplant for acute myeloid leukemia, so the T cells may come from the graft donor.

This clonotype has ten or more counts. The V and J genes are TRBV5-4 and TRBJ1-1; maybe TRBD1 (6 bases). This CDR3 is 16 amino acids long. In germline, CDR1 is SGHNT, CDR2 YYREEE (reference sequence). Trimming removed 0 bases at V and 3 bases at J, with 15 bases between. CDR3: CASSLGGGLGDTEAFF. CDR3 in DNA: TGTGCCAGCAGCTTGGGGGGGGGGCTTGGGGACACTGAAGCTTTCTTT. Variable domain in full (rest from reference TRBV5-4 and TRBJ1-1): ETGVTQSPTHLIKTRGQQVTLRCSSQSGHNTVSWYQQALGQGPQFIFQYYREEENGRGNFPPRFSGLQFPNYSSELNVNALELDDSALYLCASSLGGGLGDTEAFFGQGTRLTVV.

This clonotype showed up just a few times. J is TRBJ1-1 and V is TRBV18; no clear D gene. The CDR3 loop spans 14 amino acids. V dropped 3 bases and J dropped 1 base, with 9 bases sitting between them. The germline V gene has CDR1 KGHSH and CDR2 LQKENI. Here the CDR3 reads CASSPLDGNTEAFF. CDR3 bases: TGTGCCAGCTCACCCCTGGACGGGAACACTGAAGCTTTCTTT.

In its sample, this clonotype was seen many times. V is TRBV12-3 or TRBV12-4 and J is TRBJ2-1, with 9 bases matching TRBD2. This CDR3 is 16 amino acids long. Trimming removed 5 bases from V and 7 bases from J; junction bases left unmatched: 12. CDR3 amino acids: CASSPATSGAGNEQFF. DNA of the CDR3: TGTGCCAGCAGTCCCGCGACTAGCGGAGCTGGAAATGAGCAGTTCTTC.

Many counts were recorded for this clonotype. The gene calls are TRBV7-2 and TRBJ1-3; D gene unclear. CDR1 and CDR2 (germline): SGHTA, FQGNSA. This CDR3 has 14 amino acids. Trimming took off 5 bases at V and 3 bases at J, with 11 bases between the two ends. The CDR3 sequence is CASSPSSYGNTIYF. The CDR3 DNA sequence: TGTGCCAGCAGCCCTTCCTCTTATGGAAACACCATATATTTT.

This clonotype has a count of ten or more. The chain has TRBV28 and TRBJ2-7, with a tentative D call TRBD1 (5 bases). The CDR3 length is 12 residues. Germline CDR1 reads MDHEN; CDR2 reads SYDVKM. The germline V and J ends were trimmed by 6 bases and 4 bases, with 10 bases remaining between them. The CDR3 region has the DNA TGTGCCAGCAGGTCACAGGCGTACGAGCAGTACTTC. It encodes CASRSQAYEQYF.

This clonotype is classed as medium-sized (0.01 to 0.1%). This sequence joins TRBV5-1 and TRBJ2-2; 11 nucleotides agree with TRBD1. V shed 0 bases and J 4 bases; nucleotides not matched to a gene: 2. CDR1 is SGHRS and CDR2 is YFSETQ in the germline V gene. CDR3 length: 16 residues. DNA of the CDR3: TGCGCCAGCAGCTTGGCCGGGACAGGGGGCACCGGGGAGCTGTTTTTT. This gives the protein CASSLAGTGGTGELFF.

This clonotype was picked up many times. The CDR3 protein is CSASGGGLTEAFF. As DNA, the CDR3 is TGCAGTGCAAGTGGTGGGGGTCTTACTGAAGCTTTCTTT. The rearrangement links TRBV20-1 to TRBJ1-1, with D perhaps TRBD1 (5 bases). Per the germline V gene, CDR1 is DFQATT and CDR2 is SNEGSKA (reference sequence). CDR3 length equals 13 residues. V was shortened by 6 bases and J by 5 bases, with 16 bases between the two germline ends.

This clonotype was seen repeatedly, ten times or more. CDR3 amino acids: CASSRKQGPSTDTQYF. Written as DNA, the CDR3 is TGCGCCAGCAGCCGCAAACAGGGGCCTAGCACAGATACGCAGTATTTT. The V gene is TRBV4-1, the J gene TRBJ2-3, with 7 bases matching TRBD1. Germline values: CDR1 MGHRA, CDR2 YSYEKL. V lost 4 bases to trimming and J lost 0 bases; unmatched junction nucleotides: 7. The CDR3 consists of 16 residues.

In this sample, this clonotype turned up many times. V and J are TRBV5-1 and TRBJ2-7, with TRBD1 as a possible D gene (5 bases). The CDR3 spans 13 residues. From germline, CDR1 is SGHRS and CDR2 YFSETQ. V was trimmed by 6 bases and J by 3 bases, leaving 13 bases between them. CDR3 region: CASIRALVYEQYF. CDR3 in DNA: TGCGCCAGCATCAGGGCATTGGTCTACGAGCAGTACTTC.

This clonotype was detected many times. The chain carries TRBV7-9 and TRBJ2-1; D is ambiguous. V lost 7 bases to trimming and J lost 9 bases, with 19 bases between them. The CDR3 has 14 residues. Germline CDR1 and CDR2: SEHNR and FQNEAQ (reference sequence). The CDR3 sequence is CASNSYSLVTEQFF. The CDR3 DNA sequence: TGTGCCAGCAACTCTTACTCTCTGGTCACTGAGCAGTTCTTC.

This clonotype ranks as medium-sized (0.01 to 0.1%). The chain links TRBV4-1 to TRBJ1-5; D remains ambiguous. Germline V lookup: CDR1 MGHRA, CDR2 YSYEKL. The CDR3 loop spans 14 amino acids. The ends were cut back, 4 bases at V and 5 bases at J, with 12 bases in the middle. The CDR3 nucleotides read TGCGCCAGCAGCCGCGGACCGATGGATCAGCCCCAGCATTTT. Translating gives CASSRGPMDQPQHF.

The sample holds many counts of this clonotype. V usage is TRBV25-1 and J usage is TRBJ2-1; D is perhaps TRBD1 or TRBD2 (7 bases each). The CDR3 sequence is 17 residues long. The V end lost 0 bases, the J end lost 7 bases, and 19 bases lay between the germline ends. CDR1 and CDR2 (germline): MGHDK, SYGVNS. DNA of the CDR3: TGTGCCAGCAGTGAATACGCCGGTCAGGGGGGGAGGAATGAGCAGTTCTTC. Protein sequence: CASSEYAGQGGRNEQFF.

By sample fraction, this clonotype is medium-sized. The rearrangement links TRBV19 to TRBJ2-1; 8 bases match TRBD1. CDR1 and CDR2 (germline): LNHDA, SQIVND (reference sequence). The J segment lost 0 bases and the V segment lost 9 bases, leaving 4 bases of the junction unmatched. The CDR3 runs 14 residues. The chain's CDR3 is CASYGQGSYNEQFF. The CDR3 region has the DNA TGTGCCAGCTACGGACAGGGCTCCTACAATGAGCAGTTCTTC.

This clonotype was counted at least ten times. The genes are TRBV20-1 and TRBJ2-7, with TRBD2 matching 9 bases. With V trimmed by 4 bases and J by 2 bases, 0 bases remained unmatched. In germline, CDR1 is DFQATT, CDR2 SNEGSKA (reference sequence). The CDR3 consists of 12 residues. In nucleotides, the CDR3 is TGCAGTGCTACTAGCGGGACCTACGAGCAGTACTTC. Translation gives CSATSGTYEQYF.

This clonotype was seen repeatedly, ten times or more. The CDR3: CASSLMVGLANEQYF. The CDR3 DNA reads TGTGCCAGCAGTTTAATGGTTGGACTAGCGAACGAGCAGTACTTC. V gene TRBV12-3 or TRBV12-4 combines with J gene TRBJ2-7, with 9 bases matching TRBD2. This CDR3 has 15 residues. Trimming took 2 bases from V and 5 from J; bases not matched to a gene: 7.

This clonotype was counted ten times or more. The rearrangement uses TRBV28 and TRBJ1-1, with a possible D match to TRBD1 (6 bases). The CDR3 is made up of 14 amino acids. The V end was cut by 5 bases, the J end by 4 bases, with 14 bases between. The germline CDR1 and CDR2 sequences are MDHEN and SYDVKM. In nucleotides, the CDR3 is TGTGCCAGCAGTGGACAGCCGGTTTTCACTGAAGCTTTCTTT. The encoded protein is CASSGQPVFTEAFF.

This clonotype was counted at least ten times. The chain has TRBV11-2 and TRBJ2-3; 7 nucleotides line up with TRBD1. The CDR3 loop spans 15 amino acids. Trimming removed 1 base from V and 3 bases from J; junction bases left unmatched: 4. Germline-derived CDR1 and CDR2 are SGHAT and FQNNGV. The chain's CDR3 is CASSLGLRGTDTQYF. The CDR3 region has the DNA TGTGCCAGCAGCTTAGGGCTCAGGGGGACAGATACGCAGTATTTT.

The chain couples TRBV3-1 to TRBJ2-5, with D unresolved. V lost 0 bases to trimming and J lost 5 bases, with 10 bases between them. Germline V gene sequence: CDR1 LGHDT, CDR2 YNNKEL (reference sequence). The CDR3 runs 14 residues. CDR3 bases: TGTGCCAGCAGCCAAGATGTTAGCAGGGAGACCCAGTACTTC. Translated, it gives CASSQDVSRETQYF.

The rearrangement uses TRBV7-2 and TRBJ2-1, with D possibly TRBD2 on 6 matching bases. Germline V gives CDR1 SGHTA, CDR2 FQGNSA. V was cut by 0 bases and J by 0 bases, with 9 bases left in between. CDR3 length: 16 residues. The CDR3 is CASSLAGSGSYNEQFF. The CDR3, as DNA: TGTGCCAGCAGCTTAGCTGGTAGCGGCTCCTACAATGAGCAGTTCTTC.

This clonotype was counted ten times or more. V and J are TRBV7-9 and TRBJ2-7, with TRBD1 identical over 8 bases. In germline, CDR1 is SEHNR, CDR2 FQNEAQ (reference sequence). V dropped 6 bases and J dropped 3; count of bases not matched to a gene: 13. The CDR3 has 16 residues. The DNA of the CDR3 is TGTGCCAGCAGAAAGACCTTCGGGACAGGACACTACGAGCAGTACTTC. This sequence encodes CASRKTFGTGHYEQYF.

This clonotype appeared a single time. The chain joins TRBV6-1 to TRBJ2-1; the match to TRBD2 covers 9 bases. This CDR3 is built from 13 residues. Germline assignment: CDR1 MNHNS and CDR2 SASEGT. Trimming took 2 bases from V and 9 from J; bases not matched to a gene: 2. The CDR3 sequence is CASSEYSGSEQFF. The CDR3 bases are TGTGCCAGCAGTGAATATAGCGGGAGTGAGCAGTTCTTC.

This clonotype was seen only a few times. The J gene is TRBJ2-5, the V gene TRBV19; D gene uncertain. The V end lost 3 bases, the J end lost 1 base, and 15 bases lay between the germline ends. Germline V gene lookup returns CDR1 LNHDA and CDR2 SQIVND (reference sequence). The CDR3 consists of 16 residues. The CDR3, as DNA: TGTGCCAGTAGTATCCAGGTCGGGCAGATCCAAGAGACCCAGTACTTC. Its translation is CASSIQVGQIQETQYF.

By frequency in the sample, this clonotype is medium-sized. The chain carries TRBV10-3 and TRBJ1-1; TRBD1 matches 8 bases. Germline lookup yields CDR1 ENHRY and CDR2 SYGVKD. The ends lost 6 bases at V and 3 bases at J; junction bases unmatched: 3. This CDR3 has 13 residues. The CDR3 sequence: CAISGQGYTEAFF. CDR3 in DNA: TGTGCCATCAGCGGACAGGGTTACACTGAAGCTTTCTTT.

In its sample, this clonotype was seen many times. This CDR3 is CAISPDSLPEAFF. CDR3 nucleotides: TGTGCCATCAGCCCGGACAGCCTTCCTGAAGCTTTCTTT. The chain links TRBV10-3 to TRBJ1-1; D perhaps matches TRBD1 (6 bases). The CDR3 runs 13 residues. V was cut by 6 bases and J by 6 bases, with 14 bases left in between. Germline loops: CDR1 ENHRY, CDR2 SYGVKD.

The sample holds many counts of this clonotype. This chain connects TRBV7-3 to TRBJ2-1, with TRBD1 as a possible D gene (6 bases). Trimming removed 2 bases at V and 9 bases at J, with 17 bases between. This CDR3 contains 15 residues. Germline V CDR1 and CDR2: SGHTA, FQGTGA. The CDR3 is CASSLVVGARSEQFF. For the CDR3, the DNA is TGTGCCAGCAGCTTAGTGGTGGGGGCTCGTAGTGAGCAGTTCTTC.

This clonotype appeared many times. The chain employs TRBV19 and TRBJ2-5; D tentatively reads TRBD1 or TRBD2 (5 bases each). CDR1 is LNHDA, CDR2 SQIVND, per germline (reference sequence). The CDR3 is 13 amino acids. Trimming took off 5 bases at V and 3 bases at J, with 10 bases between the two ends. The CDR3 DNA follows: TGTGCCAGTAGTTCGGGGCCCAAAGAGACCCAGTACTTC. It translates to CASSSGPKETQYF.

This clonotype was counted at least ten times. CDR3 sequence: CASSSAGDTQYF. CDR3 sequence (DNA): TGTGCCAGCAGTTCGGCCGGAGATACGCAGTATTTT. The chain joins TRBV6-5 to TRBJ2-3; D ambiguous. V was cut by 4 bases and J by 5 bases, with 7 bases left in between. The CDR3 has 12 residues. Germline V CDR1 and CDR2: MNHEY, SVGAGI.

By its share, this clonotype is medium-sized. CDR3 in amino acids: CASSSLAGGPYEQYF. DNA of the CDR3: TGTGCCAGCAGTTCACTAGCGGGAGGTCCCTACGAGCAGTACTTC. V gene TRBV28 combines with J gene TRBJ2-7; TRBD2 matches 12 bases. Per germline, CDR1 MDHEN and CDR2 SYDVKM. CDR3 length: 15 residues. J gave up 2 bases and V 4 bases, and 3 bases lay outside the gene matches.

This clonotype has a count of ten or more. V and J are TRBV29-1 and TRBJ2-5; TRBD2 is a possible D gene (6 bases). With 8 bases removed from V and 5 bases from J, the gap between germline ends came to 9 bases. This CDR3 is built from 10 residues. Germline V lookup: CDR1 SQVTM, CDR2 ANQGSEA. The CDR3 region has the DNA TGCAGCACGGAGGGGGAGACCCAGTACTTC. It yields the protein CSTEGETQYF.

The table lists this clonotype with many counts. The chain joins TRBV20-1 to TRBJ2-5; the match to TRBD2 covers 12 bases. The germline gives CDR1 DFQATT, CDR2 SNEGSKA (reference sequence). With V trimmed by 4 bases and J by 5 bases, 17 bases remained unmatched. CDR3 length equals 18 residues. The CDR3 here is CSAILPWTSGNPGETQYF. In nucleotides, the CDR3 is TGCAGTGCTATACTTCCGTGGACTAGCGGGAACCCAGGGGAGACCCAGTACTTC.

The genes are TRBV28 and TRBJ2-7; D gene unclear. The germline CDR1 and CDR2 sequences are MDHEN and SYDVKM. Trimming left V 7 bases short and J 3 bases short, with 10 bases between. The CDR3 totals 12 residues. CDR3 sequence reads: CASNQDSYEQYF. The CDR3 DNA follows: TGTGCCAGCAACCAGGATAGCTACGAGCAGTACTTC.

This clonotype has a count of ten or more. The chain links TRBV11-3 to TRBJ2-6, with D unclear. Trimming stripped 0 bases from V and 0 bases from J, with 9 bases between. This CDR3 contains 17 residues. CDR1 and CDR2 (germline): SGHNT, YENEEA. CDR3 DNA: TGTGCCAGCAGCTTAGATATCCGGTTCTCTGGGGCCAACGTCCTGACTTTC. Translated: CASSLDIRFSGANVLTF.